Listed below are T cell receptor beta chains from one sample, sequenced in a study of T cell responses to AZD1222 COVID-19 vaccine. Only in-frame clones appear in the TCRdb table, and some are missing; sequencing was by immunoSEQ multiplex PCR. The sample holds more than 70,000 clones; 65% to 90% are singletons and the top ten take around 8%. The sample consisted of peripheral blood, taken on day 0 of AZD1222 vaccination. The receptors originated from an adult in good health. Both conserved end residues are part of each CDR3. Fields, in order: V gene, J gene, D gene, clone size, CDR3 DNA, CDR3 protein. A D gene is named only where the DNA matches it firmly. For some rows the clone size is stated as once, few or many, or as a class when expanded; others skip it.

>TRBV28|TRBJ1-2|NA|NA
TGTGCCAGCAGTTTGGAGGGGGTTAGGGGCTACACCTTC
CASSLEGVRGYTF
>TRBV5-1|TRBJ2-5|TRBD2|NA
TGCGCCAGCAGCTTAGCGGGAGCGGGGGAGACCCAGTACTTC
CASSLAGAGETQYF
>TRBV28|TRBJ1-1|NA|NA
TGTGCCAGCAGTTTACCACGGAGCCGGGGGACTGAAGCTTTCTTT
CASSLPRSRGTEAFF
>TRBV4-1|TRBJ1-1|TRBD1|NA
TGCGCCAGCAGCCAAGTGGGGGACAGCGAATTGAACACTGAAGCTTTCTTT
CASSQVGDSELNTEAFF
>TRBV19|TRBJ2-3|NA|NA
TGTGCCAGTAGTATAGCTGGACCCCCCGGGACTGTGGATTGGACAGATACGCAGTATTTT
CASSIAGPPGTVDWTDTQYF
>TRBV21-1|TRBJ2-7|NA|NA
TGTGCCAGCAGCAGGCGGACTAGCGGCACCTACGAGCAGTACTTC
CASSRRTSGTYEQYF
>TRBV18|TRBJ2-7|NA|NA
TGTGCCAGCTCTCCCGGGCAAAACTACGAGCAGTACTTC
CASSPGQNYEQYF
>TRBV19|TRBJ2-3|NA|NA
TGTGCCAGTAGTGGGCAGGGGAGAGATACGCAGTATTTT
CASSGQGRDTQYF
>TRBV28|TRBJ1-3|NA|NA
TGTGCCAGCAGCGGTTTCGACAGATACTCTGGAAACACCATATATTTT
CASSGFDRYSGNTIYF
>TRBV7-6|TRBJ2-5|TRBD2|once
TGTGCCAGCAGCCAGGTAGCGGGGTCCGTGGAGACCCAGTACTTC
CASSQVAGSVETQYF
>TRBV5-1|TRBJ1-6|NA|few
TGCGCCAGCAGCTTGGAGGGCCGTGGGAATTCACCCCTCCACTTT
CASSLEGRGNSPLHF
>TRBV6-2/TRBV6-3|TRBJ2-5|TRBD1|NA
TGTGCCAGCAGTTATTTGGGAGACAGGGTTGAGACCCAGTACTTC
CASSYLGDRVETQYF
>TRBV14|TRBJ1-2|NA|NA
TGTGCCAGCAGCCAAGGTAGTCGGTACACCTATGGCTACACCTTC
CASSQGSRYTYGYTF
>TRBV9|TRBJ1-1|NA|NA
TGTGCCAGCAGCGTACAGCCCATGAACACTGAAGCTTTCTTT
CASSVQPMNTEAFF
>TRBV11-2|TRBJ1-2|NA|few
TGTGCCAGCAGCCACTTTAGGGCCACGCGCACTAACTATGGCTACACCTTC
CASSHFRATRTNYGYTF
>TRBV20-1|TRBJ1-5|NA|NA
TGCAGTGCTAGAGAGGAGAGGGTGCAGCATTTT
CSAREERVQHF
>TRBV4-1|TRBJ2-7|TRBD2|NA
TGCGCCAGCAGCCAGCCGGGAGGGGACGAGCAGTACTTC
CASSQPGGDEQYF
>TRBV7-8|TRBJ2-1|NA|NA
TGTGCCAGCAGAACCTCGGGAGTAACAAAATACAATGAGCAGTTCTTC
CASRTSGVTKYNEQFF
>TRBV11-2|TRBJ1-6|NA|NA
TGTGCCAGCAGCCCGGCAGGGATCTATAATTCACCCCTCCACTTT
CASSPAGIYNSPLHF
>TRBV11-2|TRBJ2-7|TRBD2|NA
TGTGCCAGCAGCTGGGGGACTAGCGGAAATAGAAACTCCTACGAGCAGTACTTC
CASSWGTSGNRNSYEQYF
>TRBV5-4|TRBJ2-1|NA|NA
TGTGCCAGCAGCTTCCCTAGCGTTGGCTCCTACAATGAGCAGTTCTTC
CASSFPSVGSYNEQFF
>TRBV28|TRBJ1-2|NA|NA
TGTGCCAGCAGCTCGTTTAAGGCCCCCTATGGCTACACCTTC
CASSSFKAPYGYTF
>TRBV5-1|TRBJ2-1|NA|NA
TGCGCCAGCAGCTTACATGGCGGGATCGGCAATGAGCAGTTCTTC
CASSLHGGIGNEQFF
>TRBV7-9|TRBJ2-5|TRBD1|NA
TGTGCCAGCAGCTCGTACAGGGGGCAAGAGACCCAGTACTTC
CASSSYRGQETQYF
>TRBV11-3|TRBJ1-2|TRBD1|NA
TGTGCCAGCAGCCCCGGGACAGGGGGCGCGTGGGGCTACACCTTC
CASSPGTGGAWGYTF
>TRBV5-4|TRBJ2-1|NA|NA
TGTGCCAGCAGAGCGGATAGCGGCGCCGATGAGCAGTTCTTC
CASRADSGADEQFF
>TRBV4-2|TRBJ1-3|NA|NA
TGTGCCAGCAGCCAAGTTCGGGTTTCCCTCACGACCATAAACACCATATATTTT
CASSQVRVSLTTINTIYF
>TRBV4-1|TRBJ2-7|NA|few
TGCGCCAGCAGCCAAGATGAGGGGGGAGCCTACGAGCAGTACTTC
CASSQDEGGAYEQYF
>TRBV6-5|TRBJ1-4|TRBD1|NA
TGTGCCAGCAGTTACCAGACGACAGGGGGCTATGAAAAACTGTTTTTT
CASSYQTTGGYEKLFF
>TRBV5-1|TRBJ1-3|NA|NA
TGCGCCAGCAAACCGGGACAATCTGGAAACACCATATATTTT
CASKPGQSGNTIYF
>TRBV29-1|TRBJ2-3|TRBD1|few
TGCAGCGCTAGAACCGGGACAGAGACCACAGATACGCAGTATTTT
CSARTGTETTDTQYF
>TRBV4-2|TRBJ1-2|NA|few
TGTGCCAGCAGCCAGGGTACAACAGTCGGCTATGGCTACACCTTC
CASSQGTTVGYGYTF
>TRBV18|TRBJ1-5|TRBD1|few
TGTGCCAGCTCCCTCGCTCGGACAGGGGGCAATCAGCCCCAGCATTTT
CASSLARTGGNQPQHF
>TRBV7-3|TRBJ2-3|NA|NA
TGTGCCAGCAGCTCTCCAGGGGATACGCAGTATTTT
CASSSPGDTQYF
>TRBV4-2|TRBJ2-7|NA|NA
TGTGCCAGCAGCCAACCCGGAGAGGGCCGCCACTTC
CASSQPGEGRHF
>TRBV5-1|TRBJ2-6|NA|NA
TGCGCCAGCAGCTTGGAGGGAGTTGAAAGCTCTGGGGCCAACGTCCTGACTTTC
CASSLEGVESSGANVLTF
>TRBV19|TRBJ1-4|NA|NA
TGTGCCAGTAGGAAAGGGGCAAGTGAAAAACTGTTTTTT
CASRKGASEKLFF
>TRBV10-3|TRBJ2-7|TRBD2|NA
TGTGCCATCAAGTCAGCGGGAGGGGATCCCTACGAGCAGTACTTC
CAIKSAGGDPYEQYF
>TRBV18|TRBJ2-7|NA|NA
TGTGCCAGCTCACCAGACATGGTCTACGAGCAGTACTTC
CASSPDMVYEQYF
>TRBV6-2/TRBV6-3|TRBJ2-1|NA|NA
TGTGCCAGCAGCCGATCGGAAAACAATGAGCAGTTCTTC
CASSRSENNEQFF
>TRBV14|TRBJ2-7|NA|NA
TGTGCCAGCAGCCAGTCGGCCTACGAGCAGTACTTC
CASSQSAYEQYF
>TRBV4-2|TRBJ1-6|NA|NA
TGTGCCAGCAGCCAAGCAGTACTATCCGGTAATTCACCCCTCCACTTT
CASSQAVLSGNSPLHF
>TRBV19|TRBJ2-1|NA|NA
TGTGCCAGTAGTATGTATGCCCCTTACAATGAGCAGTTCTTC
CASSMYAPYNEQFF
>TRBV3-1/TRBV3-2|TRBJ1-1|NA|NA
TGTGCCAGCAGCCAAGGATTTAGGCCCCAAGCTTTCTTT
CASSQGFRPQAFF
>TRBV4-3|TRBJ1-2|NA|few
TGCGCCAGCAGCCATACGGGGGACTATGGCTACACCTTC
CASSHTGDYGYTF
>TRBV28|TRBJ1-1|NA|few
TGTGCCAGCAGTTCAGGAGGCGGTGGGTTCCCTGAAGCTTTCTTT
CASSSGGGGFPEAFF
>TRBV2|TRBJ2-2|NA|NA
TGTGCCAGCAAGGGGACGGAAAACACCGGGGAGCTGTTTTTT
CASKGTENTGELFF